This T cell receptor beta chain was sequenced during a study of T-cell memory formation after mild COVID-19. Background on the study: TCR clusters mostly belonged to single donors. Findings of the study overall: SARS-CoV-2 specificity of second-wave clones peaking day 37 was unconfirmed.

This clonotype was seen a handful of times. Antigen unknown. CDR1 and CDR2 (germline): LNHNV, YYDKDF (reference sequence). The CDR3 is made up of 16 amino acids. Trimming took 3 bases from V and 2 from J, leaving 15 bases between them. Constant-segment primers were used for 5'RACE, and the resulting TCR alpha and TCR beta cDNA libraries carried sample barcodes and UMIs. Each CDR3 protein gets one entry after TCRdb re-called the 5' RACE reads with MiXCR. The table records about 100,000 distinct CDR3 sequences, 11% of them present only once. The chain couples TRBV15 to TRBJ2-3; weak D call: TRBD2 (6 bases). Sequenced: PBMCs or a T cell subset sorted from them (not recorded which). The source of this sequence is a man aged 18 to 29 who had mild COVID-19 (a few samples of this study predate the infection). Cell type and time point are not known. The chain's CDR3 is CATSSSGGQLTDTQYF. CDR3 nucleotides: TGTGCCACCAGCAGCTCTGGAGGGCAGCTCACAGATACGCAGTATTTT.